This TCR beta chain was identified during a study of CD4 T cells in relation to SARS-CoV-2 and coronaviruses (dated by TCRdb to the early 2020s). Looking at the study overall: In the ViraFEST assay, PBMCs were cultured with antigen for less than 12 days, after which TCR beta CDR3s were sequenced to identify clonal expansions specific to the antigen. Across all 12 patients in the convalescent cohort, the median age was approximately 38 years, with a range of 21 to 72 years. Among the roughly 12 convalescent patients, 8 males and 4 females were included, and two of the subjects were Hispanic. Using patient-derived lymphoblastoid cell lines, the shared crossreactive spike epitopes were mapped to their HLA restriction. Memory CD4+ T cell crossreactivity between SARS-CoV-2 and common cold coronavirus spike proteins was assessed at the TCR clonotype level in the study. Samples from a few pre-COVID donors and the naive versus memory experiments were sequenced with the Adaptive Biotechnologies TCR-sequencing kit; other data were Illumina-based. For other donors in the study, expansion assays were sequenced with a different, Illumina-based TCR-beta assay. Overall study results and their limits: Crossreactivity analysis centred on spike protein, so crossreactivity against other viral proteins was not assessed. Significantly weaker SARS-CoV-2-driven expansion was shown by crossreactive clones than by monoreactive clones, consistent with antigenic imprinting. About 65% of donors had memory CD4+ clonotypes that crossrecognized SARS-CoV-2 and at least one common cold coronavirus spike. Pre-pandemic and post-infection samples were not both contributed by any donor, so tracing of the source of pre-existing responses was limited. Naive versus memory sequencing indicated that memory recall responses, rather than primary responses primed during culture, are detected by the assay. The study was constrained by small numbers of patients and of tested TCRs.

Counted from cysteine to phenylalanine, this CDR3 has 12 amino acids. The only DNA kept is the CDR3, 36 bases in frame from the first base. CDR1 SGHTA and CDR2 FQGNSA are derived from the germline V gene. V lost 8 bases and J lost 6 bases, and the count of bases not matched to a germline gene is 5. DNA from CEF-cultured naive and memory CD4+ T cells underwent immunoSEQ TCR-beta sequencing at survey level. As for the original processing: During preprocessing, nonproductive sequences were removed, along with CDR3s that did not begin with C, did not end with F or W, or were shorter than 7 amino acids. The MANAFEST web app identified antigen-specific clonotypes based on expansion compared with the reference and other culture wells. A clone was considered positive if significant expansion relative to the reference culture was observed in 2 of 3 replicate wells at an FDR below 0.05. A further requirement for positive clones was significant expansion compared with all other tandem wells, along with an odds ratio above 5. Cultured and uncultured naive and memory CD4+ repertoires were searched for previously identified spike- and CEF-reactive CDR3s. CDR3 homology was quantified as pairwise Levenshtein distance, calculated with the stringdist R package after three terminal residues were trimmed from each end. In TCRdb, the immuneACCESS table is reduced to in-frame sequences with V and J assigned. These tables do not hold every clone; where another copy was compared, an unresolved V gene accounts for under half, and the others remain unexplained. Clone size and the V and J calls come from that table; the DNA yielded D and trimming. This sample holds around 34,000 clones; over 70% were observed only once. Of the sample, roughly 21% is held by the ten largest clones.

A note on this clone: It has no known antigen specificity. Base qualities are not recorded, but no much larger clone differs from it by a single base.

Naive and memory CD4+ T cells were separated from cryopreserved PBMCs by first enriching for CD4 and then performing EasySep naive CD4+ T cell enrichment. Sorted naive or memory CD4+ T cells (around 110,000) were grown at a 1:1 ratio with T cell-depleted PBMCs and CEF peptides for nine to eleven days. Triplicate replicate wells were generally used for each peptide culture condition. Ficoll-Paque PLUS gradient centrifugation was used to isolate PBMCs from either whole blood or leukapheresis product. The PBMCs went either fresh into the expansion assay or into cryopreservation at -140 degrees C. The QIAamp Micro DNA Kit was used to extract genomic DNA from the CD4+ T cells.

The sample consisted of memory CD4+ T cells from PBMCs, cultured in vitro. According to the study, the label for this sample's cell subset or site signals: memory (non-naive) CD4+ T cells. The TCR was taken from an adult with COVID-19. This receptor chain uses TRBV7-2 and TRBJ2-3; the central 7 bases match TRBD2. The encoded CDR3 is CASGGGRDTQYF. The DNA sequence is TGTGCCAGCGGGGGGGGGAGGGATACGCAGTATTTT.